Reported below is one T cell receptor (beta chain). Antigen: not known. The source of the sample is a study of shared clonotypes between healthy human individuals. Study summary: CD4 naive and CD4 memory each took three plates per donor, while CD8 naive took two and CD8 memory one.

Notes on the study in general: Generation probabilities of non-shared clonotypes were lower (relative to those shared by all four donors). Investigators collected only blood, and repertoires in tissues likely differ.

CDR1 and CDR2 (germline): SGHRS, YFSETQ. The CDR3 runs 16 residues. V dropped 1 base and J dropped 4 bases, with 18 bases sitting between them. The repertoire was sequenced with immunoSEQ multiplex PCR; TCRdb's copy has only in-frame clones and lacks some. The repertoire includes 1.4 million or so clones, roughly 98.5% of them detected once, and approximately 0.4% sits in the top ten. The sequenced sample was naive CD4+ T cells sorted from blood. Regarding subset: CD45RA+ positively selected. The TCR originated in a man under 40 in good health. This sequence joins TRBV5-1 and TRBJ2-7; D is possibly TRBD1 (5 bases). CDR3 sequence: CASSLMILRQPYEQYF. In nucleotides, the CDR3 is TGCGCCAGCAGCTTGATGATCCTGAGACAGCCGTACGAGCAGTACTTC.